A single sample is the source of the 14 T cell receptor beta chains below, sequenced in a study of OX40 agonist ivuxolimab in advanced cancers. This table comes from immunoSEQ multiplex PCR, and its TCRdb copy is limited to in-frame clones, with some not included. The table includes tens of thousands of clones, roughly 83% detected once. The input for sequencing was CD4+ or CD8+ T cells sorted from blood, taken in a trial of the OX40 agonist ivuxolimab. These receptors were collected from an adult with an advanced solid tumor such as melanoma, head and neck, liver or kidney cancer.

The chain carries TRBV27 and TRBJ1-1; D is unclear. This CDR3 is built from 13 residues. CDR1 is MNHEY, CDR2 SMNVEV, per germline (reference sequence). V gave up 1 base and J gave up 2 bases, with 5 bases separating them. This CDR3 reads CASSLFPNTEAFF. DNA of the CDR3: TGTGCCAGCAGTTTATTCCCCAACACTGAAGCTTTCTTT.

Only one count was recorded for this clone. The chain carries TRBV29-1 and TRBJ2-7; either TRBD1 or TRBD2 may supply D (5 bases each). Per germline, CDR1 SQVTM and CDR2 ANQGSEA. CDR3 length equals 13 residues. Trimming stripped 7 bases from V and 2 bases from J, with 15 bases between. The CDR3 here is CSADRDGTYEQYF. The DNA of the CDR3 is TGCAGCGCCGACCGGGACGGAACCTACGAGCAGTACTTC.

The sample holds one count of this clone. This rearrangement joins TRBV7-3 to TRBJ2-2; TRBD2 agrees at 9 bases. Per germline, CDR1 SGHTA and CDR2 FQGTGA. V dropped 2 bases and J dropped 6; count of bases not matched to a gene: 7. The length of the CDR3 is 16 residues. The CDR3 nucleotides are TGTGCCAGCAGCTTACAAAGGACTAGCGCGGCCGGGGAGCTGTTTTTT. Translation: CASSLQRTSAAGELFF.

CDR3 sequence: CASSSFQRPDTQYF. In DNA form, the CDR3 reads TGTGCCAGCAGCTCGTTCCAAAGACCAGATACGCAGTATTTT. The V call is TRBV7-3, the J call TRBJ2-3; D gene unclear. The CDR3 runs 14 residues. V was shortened by 4 bases and J by 4 bases, with 12 bases between the two germline ends. Germline CDR1 SGHTA, CDR2 FQGTGA.

The chain employs TRBV4-1 and TRBJ1-4; D remains unclear. The CDR3 is made up of 13 amino acids. From germline, CDR1 is MGHRA and CDR2 YSYEKL. Deletions cut 7 bases from V and 4 bases from J, with 10 bases between. CDR3 DNA: TGCGCCAGCACCAGCGGTTATAATGAAAAACTGTTTTTT. Translated: CASTSGYNEKLFF.

This clone has only a few counts. This chain links TRBV6-1 with TRBJ1-5; D uncertain. Germline V gene lookup returns CDR1 MNHNS and CDR2 SASEGT. V lost 7 bases to trimming and J lost 4 bases, with 11 bases between them. This CDR3 has 13 residues. The CDR3 sequence is CASKAGSNQPQHF. The CDR3 bases are TGTGCCAGCAAAGCGGGGTCAAATCAGCCCCAGCATTTT.

The rearrangement uses TRBV10-3 and TRBJ1-1, with 9 bases that match TRBD1. Looked up from germline, CDR1 is ENHRY and CDR2 is SYGVKD. Losses at the gene ends were 5 bases for V and 3 bases for J; bases not matched to a gene: 7. The CDR3 is made up of 15 amino acids. The CDR3 DNA follows: TGTGCCATCAGTCCCACTACAGGGGGCGACACTGAAGCTTTCTTT. Translating gives CAISPTTGGDTEAFF.

The CDR3: CASSLRDRDAAQYF. The CDR3 coding sequence is TGTGCCAGCTCACTCCGGGACAGGGACGCAGCCCAGTACTTC. The chain has TRBV18 and TRBJ2-5; the match to TRBD1 covers 9 bases. Trimming took 4 bases from V and 9 from J; bases not matched to a gene: 9. This CDR3 region has 14 residues. Germline assignment: CDR1 KGHSH and CDR2 LQKENI.

This clone was observed a single time. The chain couples TRBV19 to TRBJ1-5, with 9 bases aligning to TRBD1. Germline V gives CDR1 LNHDA, CDR2 SQIVND (reference sequence). CDR3 length: 13 residues. V gave up 6 bases and J gave up 6 bases; unmatched junction bases: 3. This chain's CDR3 is CASRGQGLQPQHF. For the CDR3, the DNA is TGTGCCAGTAGAGGACAGGGGCTTCAGCCCCAGCATTTT.

V and J are TRBV30 and TRBJ1-2; D is uncertain. The CDR3 loop spans 12 amino acids. Trimming removed 3 bases from V and 4 bases from J, with 9 bases in between. Germline CDR1 reads GTSNPN; CDR2 reads SVGIG (reference sequence). CDR3 DNA sequence: TGTGCCTGGAGGGACCTATTCTATGGCTACACCTTC. Translated, it gives CAWRDLFYGYTF.

The chain employs TRBV19 and TRBJ2-1, with 11 bases lining up with TRBD1. V gave up 3 bases and J gave up 6 bases; unmatched junction bases: 13. Germline CDR1 and CDR2: LNHDA and SQIVND (reference sequence). This CDR3 spans 18 amino acids. CDR3 DNA sequence: TGTGCCAGTAGTATCGGACAGGGGGCGGTTTCGATCCCCAATGAGCAGTTCTTC. Protein product: CASSIGQGAVSIPNEQFF.

This chain uses TRBV27 with TRBJ2-2, with a tentative D call TRBD2 (5 bases). CDR3 length equals 13 residues. V was shortened by 6 bases and J by 6 bases, with 11 bases between the two germline ends. Germline CDR1 and CDR2: MNHEY and SMNVEV (reference sequence). The CDR3 nucleotides are TGTGCCAGCAGATTCTCCGGGGCCGGGGAGCTGTTTTTT. This codes for CASRFSGAGELFF.

The chain joins TRBV2 to TRBJ1-5; no clear D. V gave up 5 bases and J gave up 1 base, with 12 bases separating them. Germline V gene data show CDR1 as SNHLY and CDR2 as FYNNEI. The CDR3 covers 15 residues. The DNA for the CDR3 is TGTGCCAGCAGTCTGAACAGTGGCAGCAATCAGCCCCAGCATTTT. This sequence encodes CASSLNSGSNQPQHF.

The J gene is TRBJ1-5, the V gene TRBV4-1; D uncertain. V gave up 0 bases and J gave up 7 bases, with 19 bases separating them. Per the germline V gene, CDR1 is MGHRA and CDR2 is YSYEKL. The CDR3 length is 17 residues. The CDR3 loop reads CASSQDRSRGLGQPQHF. The CDR3 nucleotides read TGCGCCAGCAGCCAAGATCGTTCTCGGGGATTGGGACAGCCCCAGCATTTT.